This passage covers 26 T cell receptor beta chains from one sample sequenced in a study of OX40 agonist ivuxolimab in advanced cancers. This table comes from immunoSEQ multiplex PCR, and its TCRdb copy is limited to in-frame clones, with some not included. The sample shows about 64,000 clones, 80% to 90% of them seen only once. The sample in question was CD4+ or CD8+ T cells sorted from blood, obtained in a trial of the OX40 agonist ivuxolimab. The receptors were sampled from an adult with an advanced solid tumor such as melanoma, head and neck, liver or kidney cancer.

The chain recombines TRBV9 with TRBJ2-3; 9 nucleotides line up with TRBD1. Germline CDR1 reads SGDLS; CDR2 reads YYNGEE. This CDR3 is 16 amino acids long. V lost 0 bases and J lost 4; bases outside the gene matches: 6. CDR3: CASSVARQGEADTQYF. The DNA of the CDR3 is TGTGCCAGCAGCGTAGCGAGACAGGGGGAAGCAGATACGCAGTATTTT.

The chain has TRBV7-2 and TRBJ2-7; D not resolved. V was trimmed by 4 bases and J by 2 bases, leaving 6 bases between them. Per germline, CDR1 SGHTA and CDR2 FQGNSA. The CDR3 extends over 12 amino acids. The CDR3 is CASSSAAYEQYF. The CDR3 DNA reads TGTGCCAGCAGCTCGGCTGCCTACGAGCAGTACTTC.

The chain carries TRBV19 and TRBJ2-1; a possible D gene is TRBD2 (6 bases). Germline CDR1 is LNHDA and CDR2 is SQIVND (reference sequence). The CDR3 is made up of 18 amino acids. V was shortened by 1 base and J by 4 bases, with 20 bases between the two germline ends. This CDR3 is CASSIVGRLRGGYNEQFF. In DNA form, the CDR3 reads TGTGCCAGTAGTATAGTAGGGAGGCTGCGGGGCGGGTACAATGAGCAGTTCTTC.

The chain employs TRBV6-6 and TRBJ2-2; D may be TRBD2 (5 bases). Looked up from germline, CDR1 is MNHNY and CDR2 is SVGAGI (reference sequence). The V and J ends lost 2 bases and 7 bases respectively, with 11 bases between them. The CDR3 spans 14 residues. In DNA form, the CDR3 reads TGTGCCAGCAGTTACGCGCCGGGGTACGGGGAGCTGTTTTTT. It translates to CASSYAPGYGELFF.

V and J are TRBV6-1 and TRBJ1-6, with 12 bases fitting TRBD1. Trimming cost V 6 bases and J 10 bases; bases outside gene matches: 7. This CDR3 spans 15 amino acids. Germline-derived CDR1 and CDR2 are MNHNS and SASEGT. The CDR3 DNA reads TGTGCCAGCAGGGGGGACAGGGGGCAGGGATCACCCCTCCACTTT. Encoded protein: CASRGDRGQGSPLHF.

DNA for the CDR3: TGTGCCAGCTCACCACCGGGCGGGAAAAGCAATGAGCAGTTCTTC. Translating gives CASSPPGGKSNEQFF. This sequence joins TRBV18 and TRBJ2-1; D perhaps matches TRBD2 (6 bases). Germline lookup yields CDR1 KGHSH and CDR2 LQKENI. CDR3 length: 15 amino acids. V shed 0 bases and J shed 6 bases, with 12 bases lying between them.

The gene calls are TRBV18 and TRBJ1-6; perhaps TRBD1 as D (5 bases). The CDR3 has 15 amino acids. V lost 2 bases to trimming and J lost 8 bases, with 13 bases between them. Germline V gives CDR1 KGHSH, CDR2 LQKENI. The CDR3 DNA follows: TGTGCCAGCTCACCAGTCGCGGCCAGGGATTCACCCCTCCACTTT. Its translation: CASSPVAARDSPLHF. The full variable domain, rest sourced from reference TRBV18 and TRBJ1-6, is NAGVMQNPRHLVRRRGQEARLRCSPMKGHSHVYWYRQLPEEGLKFMVYLQKENIIDESGMPKERFSAEFPKEGPSILRIQQVVRGDSAAYFCASSPVAARDSPLHFGNGTRLTVT.

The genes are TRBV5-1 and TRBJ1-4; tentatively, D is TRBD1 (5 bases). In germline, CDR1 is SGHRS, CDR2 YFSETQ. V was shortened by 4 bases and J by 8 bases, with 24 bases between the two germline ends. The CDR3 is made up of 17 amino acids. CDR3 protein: CASSEGATNPRNEKLFF. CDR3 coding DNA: TGCGCCAGCAGCGAAGGGGCGACGAATCCGAGGAACGAAAAACTGTTTTTT.

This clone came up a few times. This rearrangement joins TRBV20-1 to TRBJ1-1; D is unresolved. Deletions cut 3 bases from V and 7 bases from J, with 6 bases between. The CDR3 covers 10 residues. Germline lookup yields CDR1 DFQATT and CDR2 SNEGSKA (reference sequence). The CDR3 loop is CSASMHEAFF. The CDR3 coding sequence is TGCAGTGCTAGTATGCATGAAGCTTTCTTT.

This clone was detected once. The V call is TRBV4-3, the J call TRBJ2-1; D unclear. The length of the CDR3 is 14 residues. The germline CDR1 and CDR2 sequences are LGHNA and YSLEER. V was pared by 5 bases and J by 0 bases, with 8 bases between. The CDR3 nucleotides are TGCGCCAGCAGCAAGCTTAGCTCCTACAATGAGCAGTTCTTC. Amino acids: CASSKLSSYNEQFF.

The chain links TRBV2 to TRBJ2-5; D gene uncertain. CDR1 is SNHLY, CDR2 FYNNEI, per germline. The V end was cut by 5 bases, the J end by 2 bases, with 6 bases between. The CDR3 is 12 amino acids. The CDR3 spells CASSYSQETQYF. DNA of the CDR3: TGTGCCAGCAGTTATTCGCAAGAGACCCAGTACTTC.

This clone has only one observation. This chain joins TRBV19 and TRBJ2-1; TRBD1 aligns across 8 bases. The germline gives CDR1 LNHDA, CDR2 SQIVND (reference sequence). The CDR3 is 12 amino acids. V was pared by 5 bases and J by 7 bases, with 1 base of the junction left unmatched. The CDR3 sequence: CASSHRGNEQFF. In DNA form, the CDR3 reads TGTGCCAGTAGTCACAGGGGGAATGAGCAGTTCTTC.

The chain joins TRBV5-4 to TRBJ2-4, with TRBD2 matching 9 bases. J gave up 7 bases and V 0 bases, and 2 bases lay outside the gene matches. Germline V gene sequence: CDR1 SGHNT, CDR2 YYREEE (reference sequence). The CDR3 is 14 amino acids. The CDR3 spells CASSLVGTSNIQYF. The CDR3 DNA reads TGTGCCAGCAGCTTGGTGGGGACTAGCAACATTCAGTACTTC.

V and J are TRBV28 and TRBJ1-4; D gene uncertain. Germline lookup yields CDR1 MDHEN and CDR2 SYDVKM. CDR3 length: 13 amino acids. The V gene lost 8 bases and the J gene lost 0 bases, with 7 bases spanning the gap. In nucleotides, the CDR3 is TGTGCCAGCGCCTCAGCAACTAATGAAAAACTGTTTTTT. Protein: CASASATNEKLFF.

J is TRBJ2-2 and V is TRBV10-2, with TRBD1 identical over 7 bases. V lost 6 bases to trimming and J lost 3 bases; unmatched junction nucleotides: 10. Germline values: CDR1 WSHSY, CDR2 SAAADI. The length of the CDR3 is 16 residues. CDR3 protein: CASSNVGRGYTGELFF. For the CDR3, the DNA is TGCGCCAGCAGCAATGTGGGCAGGGGGTACACCGGGGAGCTGTTTTTT.

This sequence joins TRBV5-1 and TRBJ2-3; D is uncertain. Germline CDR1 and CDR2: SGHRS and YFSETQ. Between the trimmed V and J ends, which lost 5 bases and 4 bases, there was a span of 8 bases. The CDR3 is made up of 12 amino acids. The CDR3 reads CASRQEADTQYF. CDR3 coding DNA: TGCGCCAGCAGACAAGAGGCAGATACGCAGTATTTT.

CDR3 bases: TGTGCCAGCAGCTTACCAGGGGGCTACGAGCAGTACTTC. This gives the protein CASSLPGGYEQYF. This sequence joins TRBV13 and TRBJ2-7, with 7 positions matching TRBD1. The CDR3 length is 13 residues. From germline, CDR1 is PRHDT and CDR2 FYEKMQ (reference sequence). Germline trimming cut 2 bases from V and 3 bases from J; bases unmatched to any gene: 1.

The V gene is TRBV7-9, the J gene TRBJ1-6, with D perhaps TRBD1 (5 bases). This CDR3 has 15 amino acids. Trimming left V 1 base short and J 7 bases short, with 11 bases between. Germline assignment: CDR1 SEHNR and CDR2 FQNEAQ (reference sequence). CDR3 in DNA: TGTGCCAGCAGCTTAGTAGGGGCAGGGAATTCACCCCTCCACTTT. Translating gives CASSLVGAGNSPLHF.

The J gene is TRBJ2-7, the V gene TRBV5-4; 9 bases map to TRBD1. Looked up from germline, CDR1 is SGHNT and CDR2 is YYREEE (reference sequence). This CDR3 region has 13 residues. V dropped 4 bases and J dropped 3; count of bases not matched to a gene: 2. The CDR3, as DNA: TGTGCCAGCAGCGCGGGACAGGGCTACGAGCAGTACTTC. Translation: CASSAGQGYEQYF. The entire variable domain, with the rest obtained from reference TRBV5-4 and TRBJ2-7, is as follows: ETGVTQSPTHLIKTRGQQVTLRCSSQSGHNTVSWYQQALGQGPQFIFQYYREEENGRGNFPPRFSGLQFPNYSSELNVNALELDDSALYLCASSAGQGYEQYFGPGTRLTVT.

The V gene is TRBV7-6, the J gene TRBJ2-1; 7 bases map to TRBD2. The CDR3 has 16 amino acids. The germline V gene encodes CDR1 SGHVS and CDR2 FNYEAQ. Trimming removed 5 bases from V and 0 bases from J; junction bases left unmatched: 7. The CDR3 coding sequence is TGTGCCAGCAGCCCGCGTCTAGCGGCCTCCTACAATGAGCAGTTCTTC. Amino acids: CASSPRLAASYNEQFF.

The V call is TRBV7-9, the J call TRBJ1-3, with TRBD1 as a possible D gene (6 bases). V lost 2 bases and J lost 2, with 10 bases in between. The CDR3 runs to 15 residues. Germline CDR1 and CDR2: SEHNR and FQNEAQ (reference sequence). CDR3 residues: CASSLTGATGNTIYF. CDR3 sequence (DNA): TGTGCCAGCAGCTTAACGGGGGCGACTGGAAACACCATATATTTT.

The CDR3 coding sequence is TGTGCCAGCTCACCATTGCAGTTTAATGAGCAGTTCTTC. Protein: CASSPLQFNEQFF. The chain is built from TRBV18 and TRBJ2-1, with D unresolved. CDR1 KGHSH and CDR2 LQKENI come from the germline V gene. The CDR3 has 13 residues. The ends were cut back, 2 bases at V and 7 bases at J, with 9 bases in the middle.

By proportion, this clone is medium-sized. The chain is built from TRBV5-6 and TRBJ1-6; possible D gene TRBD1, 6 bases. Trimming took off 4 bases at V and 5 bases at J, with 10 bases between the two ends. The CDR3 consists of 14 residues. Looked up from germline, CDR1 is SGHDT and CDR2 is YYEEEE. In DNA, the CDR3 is TGTGCCAGCAGCCCGCAGGGGAATAATTCACCCCTCCACTTT. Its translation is CASSPQGNNSPLHF.

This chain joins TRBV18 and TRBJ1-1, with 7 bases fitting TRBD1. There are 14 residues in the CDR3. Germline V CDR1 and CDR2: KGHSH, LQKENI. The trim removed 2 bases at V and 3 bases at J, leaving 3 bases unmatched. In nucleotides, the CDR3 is TGTGCCAGCTCACCAAGGGGGCAGGACACTGAAGCTTTCTTT. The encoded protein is CASSPRGQDTEAFF. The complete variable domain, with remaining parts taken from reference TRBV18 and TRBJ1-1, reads NAGVMQNPRHLVRRRGQEARLRCSPMKGHSHVYWYRQLPEEGLKFMVYLQKENIIDESGMPKERFSAEFPKEGPSILRIQQVVRGDSAAYFCASSPRGQDTEAFFGQGTRLTVV.

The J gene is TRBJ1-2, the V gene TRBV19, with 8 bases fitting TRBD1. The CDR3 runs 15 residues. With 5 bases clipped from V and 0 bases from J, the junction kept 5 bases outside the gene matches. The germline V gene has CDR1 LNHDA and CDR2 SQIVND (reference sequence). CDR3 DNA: TGTGCCAGTAGTCGCGGGACAGGTTCTAACTATGGCTACACCTTC. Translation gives CASSRGTGSNYGYTF.

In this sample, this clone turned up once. Written as DNA, the CDR3 is TGTGCCAGCAGTTTGATCAGGGGGAGCACCGGGGAGCTGTTTTTT. As protein: CASSLIRGSTGELFF. This chain uses TRBV2 with TRBJ2-2; 7 nucleotides agree with TRBD1. This CDR3 spans 15 amino acids. The germline gives CDR1 SNHLY, CDR2 FYNNEI. J gave up 4 bases and V 5 bases, and 7 bases lay outside the gene matches.